What follows are 8 T cell receptor beta chains derived from one specimen sequenced in a study of Graves' ophthalmopathy and Graves' hyperthyroidism. Amplification of TCR beta CDR3 regions used RNA transcripts. Investigators did first-round RT-PCR with HTBI primers, then second-round multiplex PCR. Each CDR3 protein gets one entry after TCRdb re-called the multiplex PCR reads with MiXCR. The sample yields hundreds of thousands of distinct CDR3 sequences, 35% to 50% seen once. The material sequenced was peripheral blood. The receptors were sampled from an adult man with Graves' ophthalmopathy.

This clonotype was counted many times. This chain joins TRBV24-1 and TRBJ2-7, with D possibly matching TRBD2 (5 bases). The CDR3 sequence is 12 residues long. V was shortened by 3 bases and J by 7 bases, with 9 bases between the two germline ends. Germline CDR1 reads KGHDR; CDR2 reads SFDVKD. CDR3 residues: CATSDRTGEQYF. The CDR3 DNA sequence: TGTGCCACCAGTGATCGGACGGGGGAGCAGTACTTC.

At least ten counts were recorded for this clonotype. The chain is built from TRBV2 and TRBJ1-2, with no clear D. Trimming left V 6 bases short and J 7 bases short, with 15 bases between. Germline-derived CDR1 and CDR2 are SNHLY and FYNNEI. This CDR3 has 13 residues. The CDR3 bases are TGTGCCAGCAGCCCCGGTCTATGGGCTGGCTACACCTTC. It encodes CASSPGLWAGYTF.

This chain uses TRBV27 with TRBJ1-4; 11 bases align to TRBD1. The CDR3 consists of 15 residues. The trim removed 5 bases at V and 7 bases at J, leaving 6 bases unmatched. The germline V gene encodes CDR1 MNHEY and CDR2 SMNVEV (reference sequence). This CDR3 is CASSPWTGGVEKLFF. The CDR3 DNA is TGTGCCAGCAGTCCGTGGACAGGGGGCGTTGAAAAACTGTTTTTT. The entire variable domain, with the rest obtained from reference TRBV27 and TRBJ1-4, is as follows: EAQVTQNPRYLITVTGKKLTVTCSQNMNHEYMSWYRQDPGLGLRQIYYSMNVEVTDKGDVPEGYKVSRKEKRNFPLILESPSPNQTSLYFCASSPWTGGVEKLFFGSGTQLSVL.

This clonotype was seen many times. V usage is TRBV20-1 and J usage is TRBJ2-7; 10 bases fit TRBD2. The CDR3 is 13 residues long. The J segment lost 6 bases and the V segment lost 6 bases, leaving 8 bases of the junction unmatched. Germline CDR1 is DFQATT and CDR2 is SNEGSKA (reference sequence). As DNA, the CDR3 is TGCAGTGCCTCTGGACTAGCGGATCCCGAGCAGTACTTC. Its protein is CSASGLADPEQYF.

V gene TRBV29-1 combines with J gene TRBJ1-5; D gene ambiguous. This CDR3 comprises 16 residues. CDR1 is SQVTM and CDR2 is ANQGSEA in the germline V gene. V was pared by 6 bases and J by 11 bases, with 29 bases between. This chain's CDR3 is CSVPGIRGRVGETQHF. DNA for the CDR3: TGCAGCGTCCCTGGCATCCGCGGGAGGGTCGGTGAGACCCAGCATTTT.

This clonotype was seen at least ten times. V and J are TRBV9 and TRBJ1-6; D gene unclear. The CDR3 sequence is 15 residues long. Trimming took off 5 bases at V and 8 bases at J, with 17 bases between the two ends. CDR1 SGDLS and CDR2 YYNGEE come from the germline V gene. The CDR3 protein is CASSGGQEGDSPLHF. Here the CDR3 DNA reads TGTGCCAGCAGTGGTGGGCAGGAGGGAGATTCACCCCTCCACTTT.

This sequence joins TRBV5-1 and TRBJ2-2; 13 bases map to TRBD2. V lost 1 base, J lost 2 bases, and 8 bases stayed unmatched. The CDR3 loop spans 19 amino acids. CDR1 and CDR2 from the germline V gene are SGHRS and YFSETQ. The CDR3 DNA sequence: TGCGCCAGCAGCTTGATCTCCGGACTAGCGGGAGACAACACCGGGGAGCTGTTTTTT. As protein: CASSLISGLAGDNTGELFF.

The genes are TRBV24-1 and TRBJ2-1; D not certain. In germline, CDR1 is KGHDR, CDR2 SFDVKD. The CDR3 consists of 11 residues. Deletions cut 0 bases from V and 9 bases from J, with 2 bases between. This CDR3 reads CATSDLGEQFF. The DNA of the CDR3 is TGTGCCACCAGTGATTTGGGTGAGCAGTTCTTC.